These T cell receptor beta chains were read from a single sample in a study of blood T cell repertoires in COVID-19. Sequencing was performed with immunoSEQ multiplex PCR; in TCRdb, only in-frame clones are kept and a portion is missing. The table has fewer than 250,000 clones, roughly 89% seen once. The sample consisted of PBMCs or T cells enriched from blood (not recorded which). These TCRs come from a woman in her 30s with acute COVID-19. Both conserved end residues are part of each CDR3. D genes are given only for firm matches. The listing skips clone size in some rows; elsewhere it reads once, few, many or a size class.

len	abundance	j_gene	v_gene	d_gene	CDR3nt	CDR3aa
14	.	TRBJ1-5	TRBV7-2	TRBD1	TGTGCCAGCAGCTTTATGGGGACAGATCAGCCCCAGCATTTT	CASSFMGTDQPQHF
14	.	TRBJ2-7	TRBV7-2	.	TGTGCCAGCAGCTTAGAAGGGGGGGTCTACGAGCAGTACTTC	CASSLEGGVYEQYF
16	.	TRBJ1-5	TRBV5-1	.	TGCGCCAGCAGCTTAGGGGAGGGAGGAAGCAATCAGCCCCAGCATTTT	CASSLGEGGSNQPQHF
15	.	TRBJ1-5	TRBV3-1/TRBV3-2	.	TGTGCCAGCAGCCAAGGATCAGGGATGGGTCAGCCCCAGCATTTT	CASSQGSGMGQPQHF
13	.	TRBJ2-6	TRBV19	TRBD1	TGTGCCAGTAGTTTACAGGGGGGCAACGTCCTGACTTTC	CASSLQGGNVLTF
15	once	TRBJ2-4	TRBV4-1	.	TGCGCCAGCAGCCAAGCGGGATTAGGTCAAAACATTCAGTACTTC	CASSQAGLGQNIQYF
16	.	TRBJ1-6	TRBV6-6	.	TGTGCCAGCAGTTACGGGGCAGAGTATTATAATTCACCCCTCCACTTT	CASSYGAEYYNSPLHF
13	.	TRBJ1-1	TRBV29-1	TRBD1	TGCAGCGTTCGGACAGGGCCGACCACTGAAGCTTTCTTT	CSVRTGPTTEAFF
15	.	TRBJ2-1	TRBV5-4	.	TGTGCCAGCAGCTTGGGTGGGGGCACCCTCAATGAGCAGTTCTTC	CASSLGGGTLNEQFF
14	.	TRBJ1-3	TRBV5-1	.	TGCGCCAGCAGCGTCACCCTGGGCGGGGGCACCATATATTTT	CASSVTLGGGTIYF
19	.	TRBJ1-5	TRBV5-1	TRBD1	TGCGCCAGCAGCGCCTACAGGGGACGGAGGAGTGGGGCTCTCCAGCCCCAGCATTTT	CASSAYRGRRSGALQPQHF
14	.	TRBJ1-1	TRBV5-4	.	TGTGCCAGCAGGACGGCCTCAGGCACCACTGAAGCTTTCTTT	CASRTASGTTEAFF
13	.	TRBJ1-2	TRBV7-8	.	TGTGCCAGCAGCTCGGACAATTACTATGGCTACACCTTC	CASSSDNYYGYTF
13	.	TRBJ2-5	TRBV2	.	TGTGCCAGCAATCCCGGAGGGAAAGAGACCCAGTACTTC	CASNPGGKETQYF
14	.	TRBJ1-2	TRBV5-4	.	TGTGCCAGCAGCCCAAACCAGCGTAACTATGGCTACACCTTC	CASSPNQRNYGYTF
16	.	TRBJ2-5	TRBV5-4	TRBD2	TGTGCCAGCAGCTCGGGGGGACTAGCGGTCCAAGAGACCCAGTACTTC	CASSSGGLAVQETQYF
15	.	TRBJ1-5	TRBV4-1	.	TGCGCCAGCAGCCAAGGCCGGAGGGAGGTTCAGCCCCAGCATTTT	CASSQGRREVQPQHF
13	.	TRBJ1-6	TRBV7-8	.	TGTGCCAGCAGCTACACATTTAATTCACCCCTCCACTTT	CASSYTFNSPLHF
16	.	TRBJ1-6	TRBV19	.	TGTGCCAGTAGTATTTGGTCTGGGGCGACCCCTTCACCCCTCCACTTT	CASSIWSGATPSPLHF
15	.	TRBJ1-2	TRBV9	.	TGTGCCAGCAGCGTAACGGAGGGACGGAAGTATGGCTACACCTTC	CASSVTEGRKYGYTF
12	.	TRBJ2-5	TRBV10-2	.	TGCGCCAGCAGTGCCGGAGGGGAGACCCAGTACTTC	CASSAGGETQYF
13	few	TRBJ1-4	TRBV12-3/TRBV12-4	TRBD1	TGTGCCAGCACGGGACAGGGAAATGAAAAACTGTTTTTT	CASTGQGNEKLFF
14	.	TRBJ2-4	TRBV5-4	TRBD1	TGTGCCAGCAGCTTTGGACAGGGTGGAGACATTCAGTACTTC	CASSFGQGGDIQYF
17	.	TRBJ1-6	TRBV19	.	TGTGCCAGTACAGAAAACGTGGGCCTCTTCGGTAATTCACCCCTCCACTTT	CASTENVGLFGNSPLHF
15	.	TRBJ1-5	TRBV2	TRBD1	TGTGCCAGCAGTATAACAGGGGACAGCAATCAGCCCCAGCATTTT	CASSITGDSNQPQHF
15	once	TRBJ2-1	TRBV11-3	TRBD2	TGTGCCAGCAGTCCCGGACTAGCGGGTTACAATGAGCAGTTCTTC	CASSPGLAGYNEQFF
18	.	TRBJ1-2	TRBV19	TRBD1	TGTGCCAGTAGTATTCCCCTCCTTTGGGACAGGGAAGGCTATGGCTACACCTTC	CASSIPLLWDREGYGYTF
13	few	TRBJ1-2	TRBV12-3/TRBV12-4	TRBD1	TGTGCCAGCAGTGGGACAGGGAGTGAAGGCTACACCTTC	CASSGTGSEGYTF
14	.	TRBJ1-5	TRBV29-1	.	TGCAGCGTTGCGTCGGGAAGTAACAATCAGCCCCAGCATTTT	CSVASGSNNQPQHF
15	.	TRBJ1-4	TRBV3-1/TRBV3-2	TRBD1	TGTGCCAGCAGCCAAGTTCAGGGGGGAAGAGAAAAACTGTTTTTT	CASSQVQGGREKLFF
14	.	TRBJ2-1	TRBV2	TRBD2	TGTGCCAGCAGTGTTGAGCGGGGGGGCGGTAAGCAGTTCTTC	CASSVERGGGKQFF